Below, 17 T cell receptor beta chains from the same sample are listed, as sequenced in a study of OX40 agonist ivuxolimab in advanced cancers. Method: immunoSEQ multiplex PCR; TCRdb's copy keeps in-frame clones and lacks some. Here the sample spans 65,000 to 95,000 clones, around 90% being singletons. Sequencing was performed on CD4+ or CD8+ T cells sorted from blood, taken in a trial of the OX40 agonist ivuxolimab. The source is an adult with an advanced solid tumor such as melanoma, head and neck, liver or kidney cancer.

The genes are TRBV7-8 and TRBJ2-5, with D unresolved. V gave up 5 bases and J gave up 5 bases, with 12 bases separating them. The CDR3 is made up of 13 amino acids. CDR1 SGHVS and CDR2 FQNEAQ come from the germline V gene. The chain's CDR3 is CASSPPNVETQYF. As DNA, the CDR3 is TGTGCCAGCAGCCCCCCGAACGTTGAGACCCAGTACTTC.

This clone was picked up a small number of times. V and J are TRBV6-1 and TRBJ1-5, with D unclear. Looked up from germline, CDR1 is MNHNS and CDR2 is SASEGT. CDR3 length: 14 amino acids. Trimming removed 3 bases at V and 1 base at J, with 7 bases between. CDR3 amino acids: CASSEQESNQPQHF. The DNA for the CDR3 is TGTGCCAGCAGTGAGCAGGAAAGCAATCAGCCCCAGCATTTT.

The chain is built from TRBV9 and TRBJ1-1, with D possibly being TRBD1 (5 bases). CDR3 length: 16 amino acids. Looked up from germline, CDR1 is SGDLS and CDR2 is YYNGEE. V was cut by 0 bases and J by 0 bases, with 12 bases left in between. In DNA form, the CDR3 reads TGTGCCAGCAGCGTAGACGCAGGGATTATGAACACTGAAGCTTTCTTT. Its protein product is CASSVDAGIMNTEAFF.

The V and J genes are TRBV7-3 and TRBJ2-1; 7 bases match TRBD2. The CDR3 sequence is 15 residues long. The germline V gene has CDR1 SGHTA and CDR2 FQGTGA. The V and J ends lost 6 bases and 8 bases, in that order; junction bases with no gene match: 13. DNA for the CDR3: TGTGCCAGCAGTCTAACCGGGACTACCTGGGATGAGCAGTTCTTC. Translated: CASSLTGTTWDEQFF.

V usage is TRBV5-5 and J usage is TRBJ2-3; D is unclear. The CDR3 consists of 14 residues. V lost 5 bases and J lost 1, with 11 bases in between. CDR1 SGHKS and CDR2 YYEKEE come from the germline V gene (reference sequence). The CDR3 here is CASRPQVGTDTQYF. The CDR3 nucleotides read TGTGCCAGCAGGCCGCAGGTAGGCACAGATACGCAGTATTTT.

The V gene is TRBV9, the J gene TRBJ2-6; D perhaps matches TRBD2 (5 bases). This CDR3 is 16 amino acids long. V lost 2 bases, J lost 3 bases, and 12 bases lay in between. Per germline, CDR1 SGDLS and CDR2 YYNGEE. CDR3 bases: TGTGCCAGCAGCGTTGAAGCGGCGGATGGGGCCAACGTCCTGACTTTC. It specifies CASSVEAADGANVLTF.

J is TRBJ2-7 and V is TRBV28, with TRBD1 identical over 8 bases. The CDR3 consists of 14 residues. From germline, CDR1 is MDHEN and CDR2 SYDVKM. V lost 3 bases to trimming and J lost 3 bases; unmatched junction nucleotides: 4. Here the CDR3 reads CASSFTGGRYEQYF. CDR3 bases: TGTGCCAGCAGTTTCACAGGGGGTCGCTACGAGCAGTACTTC.

The rearrangement uses TRBV5-5 and TRBJ1-1; a possible D gene is TRBD1 (5 bases). The V end lost 3 bases, the J end lost 7 bases, and 13 bases lay between the germline ends. The CDR3 extends over 13 amino acids. CDR1 is SGHKS and CDR2 is YYEKEE in the germline V gene (reference sequence). The CDR3 bases are TGTGCCAGCAGCTGGGGGATTGGGATTGAAGCTTTCTTT. Protein sequence: CASSWGIGIEAFF. Full variable domain (rest looked up from reference TRBV5-5 and TRBJ1-1): DAGVTQSPTHLIKTRGQQVTLRCSPISGHKSVSWYQQVLGQGPQFIFQYYEKEERGRGNFPDRFSARQFPNYSSELNVNALLLGDSALYLCASSWGIGIEAFFGQGTRLTVV.

This rearrangement joins TRBV5-4 to TRBJ2-4, with D perhaps matching TRBD1 (5 bases). This CDR3 has 18 residues. Trimming removed 4 bases from V and 0 bases from J, with 20 bases in between. Germline CDR1 reads SGHNT; CDR2 reads YYREEE (reference sequence). DNA for the CDR3: TGTGCCAGCAGCCGAAAAATCAGGGCGAACTTAGCCAAAAACATTCAGTACTTC. As protein: CASSRKIRANLAKNIQYF.

V usage is TRBV7-9 and J usage is TRBJ1-2; D gene ambiguous. The CDR3 is 11 residues long. Germline V gene data show CDR1 as SEHNR and CDR2 as FQNEAQ (reference sequence). The V end was cut by 7 bases, the J end by 3 bases, with 6 bases between. The CDR3 is CASKVDYGYTF. The CDR3 bases are TGTGCCAGCAAGGTTGACTATGGCTACACCTTC.

This clone has a handful of counts. The chain combines TRBV4-3 with TRBJ1-4; a possible D gene is TRBD1 (5 bases). The germline V gene has CDR1 LGHNA and CDR2 YSLEER. The V end was cut by 0 bases, the J end by 5 bases, with 10 bases between. The CDR3 runs to 15 residues. CDR3 in DNA: TGCGCCAGCAGCCAAGATCGGGGCCAGAATGAAAAACTGTTTTTT. Protein sequence: CASSQDRGQNEKLFF.

The V and J genes are TRBV11-2 and TRBJ2-1, with 8 bases fitting TRBD1. Looked up from germline, CDR1 is SGHAT and CDR2 is FQNNGV. CDR3 length: 16 amino acids. The ends lost 5 bases at V and 0 bases at J; junction bases unmatched: 6. CDR3 nucleotides: TGTGCCAGCAGCCTCCAGGGGGCTGCCTCCTACAATGAGCAGTTCTTC. Its translation: CASSLQGAASYNEQFF.

The chain combines TRBV14 with TRBJ2-7, with D perhaps TRBD2 (6 bases). Germline V gene lookup returns CDR1 SGHDN and CDR2 FVKESK. The CDR3 consists of 16 residues. The V gene lost 4 bases and the J gene lost 3 bases, with 19 bases spanning the gap. CDR3: CASSPGLAVISYEQYF. In nucleotides, the CDR3 is TGTGCCAGCAGCCCGGGTTTAGCGGTAATAAGCTACGAGCAGTACTTC.

V is TRBV5-1 and J is TRBJ1-2, with D unclear. The germline CDR1 and CDR2 sequences are SGHRS and YFSETQ. This CDR3 comprises 13 residues. Trimming took off 3 bases at V and 8 bases at J, with 14 bases between the two ends. CDR3: CASSSSGTGGYTF. CDR3 DNA sequence: TGCGCCAGCAGCTCTTCCGGCACGGGGGGCTACACCTTC.

The chain carries TRBV5-1 and TRBJ2-3; unclear D gene. Per germline, CDR1 SGHRS and CDR2 YFSETQ. The CDR3 has 14 amino acids. V was cut by 5 bases and J by 2 bases, with 12 bases left in between. Written as DNA, the CDR3 is TGCGCCAGCAGATCCCAGACCCTCACAGATACGCAGTATTTT. This translates into CASRSQTLTDTQYF.

The J gene is TRBJ1-5, the V gene TRBV28; TRBD1 might be the D (6 bases). The CDR3 is made up of 16 amino acids. CDR1 is MDHEN and CDR2 is SYDVKM in the germline V gene. The V and J ends lost 3 bases and 7 bases respectively, with 19 bases between them. The CDR3 nucleotides read TGTGCCAGCAGTTTCCCCAGGGGAGTCCACGGCCAGCCCCAGCATTTT. Amino acid sequence: CASSFPRGVHGQPQHF.

Details on this clone: The sample holds other DNA sequences that translate to the same CDR3. V and J are TRBV5-6 and TRBJ2-7; the match to TRBD2 covers 8 bases. V gave up 3 bases and J gave up 0 bases; unmatched junction bases: 11. CDR1 is SGHDT and CDR2 is YYEEEE in the germline V gene. The CDR3 runs to 17 residues. The DNA of the CDR3 is TGTGCCAGCAGCTCGGGGGGGCCTCGGGGGTCCTCCTACGAGCAGTACTTC. As protein: CASSSGGPRGSSYEQYF.